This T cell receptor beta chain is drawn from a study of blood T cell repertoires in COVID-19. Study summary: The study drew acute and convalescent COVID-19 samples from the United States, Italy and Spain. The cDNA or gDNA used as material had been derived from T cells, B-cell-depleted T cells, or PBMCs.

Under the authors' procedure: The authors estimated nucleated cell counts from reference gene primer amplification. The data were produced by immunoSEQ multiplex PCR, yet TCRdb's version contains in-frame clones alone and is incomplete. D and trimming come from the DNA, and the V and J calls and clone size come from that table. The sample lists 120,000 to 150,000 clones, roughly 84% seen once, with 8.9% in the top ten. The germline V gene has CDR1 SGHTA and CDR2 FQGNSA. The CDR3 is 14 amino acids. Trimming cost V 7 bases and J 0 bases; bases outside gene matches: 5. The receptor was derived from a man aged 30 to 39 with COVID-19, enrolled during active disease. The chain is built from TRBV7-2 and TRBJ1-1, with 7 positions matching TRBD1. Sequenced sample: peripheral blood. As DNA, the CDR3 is TGTGCCAGCATCTCGGACAGGATGAACACTGAAGCTTTCTTT. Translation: CASISDRMNTEAFF. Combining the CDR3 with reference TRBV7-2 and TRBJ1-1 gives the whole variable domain GAGVSQSPSNKVTEKGKDVELRCDPISGHTALYWYRQSLGQGLEFLIYFQGNSAPDKSGLPSDRFSAERTGGSVSTLTIQRTQQEDSAVYLCASISDRMNTEAFFGQGTRLTVV.